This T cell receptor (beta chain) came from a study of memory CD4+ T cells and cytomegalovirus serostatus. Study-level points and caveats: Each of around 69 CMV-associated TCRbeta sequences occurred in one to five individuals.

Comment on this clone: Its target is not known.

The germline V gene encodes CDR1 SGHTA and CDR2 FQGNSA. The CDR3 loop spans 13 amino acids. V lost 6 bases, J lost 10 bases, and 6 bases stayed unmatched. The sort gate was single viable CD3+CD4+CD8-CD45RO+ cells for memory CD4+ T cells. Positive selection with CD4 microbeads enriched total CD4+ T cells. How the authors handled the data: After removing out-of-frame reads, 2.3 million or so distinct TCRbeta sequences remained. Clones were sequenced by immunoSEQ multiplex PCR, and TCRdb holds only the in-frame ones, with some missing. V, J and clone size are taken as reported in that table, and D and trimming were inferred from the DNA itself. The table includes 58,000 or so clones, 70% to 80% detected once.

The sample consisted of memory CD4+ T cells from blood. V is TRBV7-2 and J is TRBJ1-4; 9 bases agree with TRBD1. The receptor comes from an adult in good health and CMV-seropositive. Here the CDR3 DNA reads TGTGCCAGCAGACAGGGGGCGCAGGGAAAACTGTTTTTT. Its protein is CASRQGAQGKLFF.